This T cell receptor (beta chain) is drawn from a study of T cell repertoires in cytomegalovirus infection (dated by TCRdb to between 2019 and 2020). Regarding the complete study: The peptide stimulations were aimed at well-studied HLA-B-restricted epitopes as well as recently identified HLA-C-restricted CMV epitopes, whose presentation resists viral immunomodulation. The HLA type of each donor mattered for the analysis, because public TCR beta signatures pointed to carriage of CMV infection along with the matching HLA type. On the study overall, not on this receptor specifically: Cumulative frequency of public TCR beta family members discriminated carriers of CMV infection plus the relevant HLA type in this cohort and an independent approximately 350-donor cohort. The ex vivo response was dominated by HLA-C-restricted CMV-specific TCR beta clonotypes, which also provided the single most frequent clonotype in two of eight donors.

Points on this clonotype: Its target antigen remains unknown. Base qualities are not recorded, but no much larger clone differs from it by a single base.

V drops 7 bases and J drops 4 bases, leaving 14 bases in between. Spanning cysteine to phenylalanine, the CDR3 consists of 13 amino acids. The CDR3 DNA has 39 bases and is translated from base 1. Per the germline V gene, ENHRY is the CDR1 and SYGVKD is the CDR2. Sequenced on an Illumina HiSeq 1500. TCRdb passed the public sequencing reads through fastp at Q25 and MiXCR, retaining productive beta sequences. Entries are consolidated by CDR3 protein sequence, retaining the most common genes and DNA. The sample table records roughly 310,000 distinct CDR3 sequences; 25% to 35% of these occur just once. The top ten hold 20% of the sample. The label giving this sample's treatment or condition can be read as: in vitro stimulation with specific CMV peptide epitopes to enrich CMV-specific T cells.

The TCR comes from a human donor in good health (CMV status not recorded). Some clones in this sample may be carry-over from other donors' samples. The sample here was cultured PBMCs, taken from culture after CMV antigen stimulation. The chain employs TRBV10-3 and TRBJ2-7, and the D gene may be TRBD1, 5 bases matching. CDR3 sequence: CAIKETEKYEQYF. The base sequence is TGTGCCATCAAGGAGACAGAGAAGTACGAGCAGTACTTC.